These 19 T cell receptor beta chains were all obtained from the same sample, sequenced in a study of T-cell memory formation after mild COVID-19. TCRdb called the 5' RACE reads again in MiXCR, with one record for every CDR3 protein. The data hold fewer than 2,000 distinct CDR3 sequences, with around 63% observed a single time. The source material was PBMCs or a T cell subset sorted from them (not recorded which). These receptors originate from an adult who had mild COVID-19 (a few samples of this study predate the infection). Cell type and time point are not known.

This clonotype counts as large. The chain uses TRBV7-3 and TRBJ2-5; 11 nucleotides align to TRBD2. With V trimmed by 2 bases and J by 1 base, 0 bases remained unmatched. The CDR3 runs to 15 residues. Looked up from germline, CDR1 is SGHTA and CDR2 is FQGTGA. The DNA of the CDR3 is TGTGCCAGCAGCTTACTAGCGGGGGGCCAAGAGACCCAGTACTTC. It is translated as CASSLLAGGQETQYF.

This clonotype ranks as large (0.1 to 1%). As DNA, the CDR3 is TGTGCCATAGGGACGCGTCAAAGCTCCTACGAGCAGTACTTC. Translating gives CAIGTRQSSYEQYF. V gene TRBV10-3 combines with J gene TRBJ2-7, with D perhaps given as TRBD1 or TRBD2 (5 bases each). There are 14 residues in the CDR3. CDR1 ENHRY and CDR2 SYGVKD come from the germline V gene. The V end was cut by 9 bases, the J end by 0 bases, with 15 bases between.

The chain employs TRBV15 and TRBJ2-3; a possible D gene is TRBD1 (6 bases). Germline lookup yields CDR1 LNHNV and CDR2 YYDKDF (reference sequence). The V end was cut by 3 bases, the J end by 0 bases, with 16 bases between. There are 17 residues in the CDR3. CDR3 sequence: CATSSSDRSPSTDTQYF. The CDR3 nucleotides are TGTGCCACCAGCAGCTCAGACAGGAGCCCTAGCACAGATACGCAGTATTTT.

This chain uses TRBV7-2 with TRBJ1-6; perhaps TRBD1 as D (6 bases). Trimming removed 0 bases from V and 9 bases from J, with 15 bases in between. This CDR3 spans 16 amino acids. In germline, CDR1 is SGHTA, CDR2 FQGNSA. The CDR3: CASSLAVGGLSSPLHF. In nucleotides, the CDR3 is TGTGCCAGCAGCTTAGCGGTGGGGGGGCTAAGTTCACCCCTCCACTTT.

This clonotype was counted once. The V call is TRBV10-3, the J call TRBJ2-1; possible D gene TRBD1, 5 bases. Germline CDR1 reads ENHRY; CDR2 reads SYGVKD. V was clipped by 3 bases and J by 8 bases, with 14 bases between them. The CDR3 consists of 14 residues. CDR3 DNA sequence: TGTGCCATCAGTGATCCGACAGCACGCGATGAGCAGTTCTTC. Residues: CAISDPTARDEQFF.

The V gene is TRBV5-1, the J gene TRBJ2-1; D unresolved. Trimming stripped 0 bases from V and 4 bases from J, with 5 bases between. The germline CDR1 and CDR2 sequences are SGHRS and YFSETQ. This CDR3 comprises 13 residues. The CDR3 DNA reads as TGCGCCAGCAGCTTGGAAAATTACAATGAGCAGTTCTTC. This encodes CASSLENYNEQFF.

The chain joins TRBV24-1 to TRBJ2-5; D is possibly TRBD1 (7 bases). From germline, CDR1 is KGHDR and CDR2 SFDVKD. This CDR3 region has 16 residues. The germline V and J ends were trimmed by 5 bases and 5 bases, with 20 bases remaining between them. CDR3 DNA sequence: TGTGCCACCAGTGCCATGGGGTCAGGGGGGATCGAGACCCAGTACTTC. It specifies CATSAMGSGGIETQYF.

This clonotype ranks as medium-sized (0.01 to 0.1%). The chain is built from TRBV19 and TRBJ1-1; 7 bases line up with TRBD1. The CDR3 sequence is 14 residues long. In germline, CDR1 is LNHDA, CDR2 SQIVND (reference sequence). Germline trimming cut 6 bases from V and 3 bases from J; bases unmatched to any gene: 7. The CDR3 is CASRPSQGDTEAFF. Written as DNA, the CDR3 is TGTGCCAGTAGGCCAAGCCAGGGGGACACTGAAGCTTTCTTT.

This sequence joins TRBV5-1 and TRBJ2-7, with TRBD2 as a possible D gene (5 bases). CDR1 SGHRS and CDR2 YFSETQ come from the germline V gene. Trimming pared 0 bases from V and 1 base from J, leaving 8 bases between. The CDR3 contains 14 residues. The CDR3 region has the DNA TGCGCCAGCAGCTTGGATCCGGGGTCCTACGAGCAGTACTTC. This translates into CASSLDPGSYEQYF.

This clonotype is labeled as medium-sized (0.01 to 0.1%). The chain joins TRBV19 to TRBJ2-1, with TRBD2 matching 14 bases. The germline CDR1 and CDR2 sequences are LNHDA and SQIVND (reference sequence). CDR3 length: 18 amino acids. The V gene end was trimmed by 3 bases and the J gene end by 3 bases; junction bases not matched to a gene: 7. In nucleotides, the CDR3 is TGTGCCAGTAGTATGGGACTAGCGGGAGTAGTCTTCTACAATGAGCAGTTCTTC. Protein: CASSMGLAGVVFYNEQFF.

This clonotype was seen just once. This sequence joins TRBV19 and TRBJ2-7, with 10 bases matching TRBD2. This CDR3 has 14 residues. J lost 0 bases, V lost 5 bases, and 1 base had no gene match. The V gene's germline CDR1 is LNHDA and CDR2 SQIVND (reference sequence). CDR3: CASSRTSGSYEQYF. CDR3 nucleotide sequence: TGTGCCAGTAGTCGGACTAGCGGCTCCTACGAGCAGTACTTC.

The chain combines TRBV4-2 with TRBJ2-2, with a tentative D call TRBD2 (5 bases). The V gene's germline CDR1 is LGHNA and CDR2 YNFKEQ. CDR3 size: 17 residues. The V end lost 0 bases, the J end lost 2 bases, and 13 bases lay between the germline ends. CDR3 coding DNA: TGTGCCAGCAGCCAAGATGGGCTAGCCGTCAACACCGGGGAGCTGTTTTTT. This gives the protein CASSQDGLAVNTGELFF.

The V call is TRBV24-1, the J call TRBJ1-2; the D gene is possibly TRBD1 (5 bases). The length of the CDR3 is 14 residues. Trimming shortened V by 4 bases and J by 8 bases, and 16 bases separated the two germline ends. Germline V gene data show CDR1 as KGHDR and CDR2 as SFDVKD. This chain's CDR3 is CATSDPRVLRGYTF. The CDR3 DNA reads as TGTGCCACCAGTGACCCCAGGGTGCTTCGAGGCTACACCTTC.

By frequency in the sample, this clonotype is large. This chain links TRBV4-1 with TRBJ2-1; 7 bases map to TRBD2. Trimming removed 1 base from V and 4 bases from J; junction bases left unmatched: 7. Germline V lookup: CDR1 MGHRA, CDR2 YSYEKL. The CDR3 length is 16 residues. CDR3 amino acids: CASSQVPGGGYNEQFF. CDR3 DNA: TGCGCCAGCAGCCAAGTTCCGGGAGGAGGGTACAATGAGCAGTTCTTC.

The rearrangement uses TRBV29-1 and TRBJ2-7; TRBD2 is a possible D gene (5 bases). In germline, CDR1 is SQVTM, CDR2 ANQGSEA. V was shortened by 7 bases and J by 5 bases, with 12 bases between the two germline ends. The CDR3 runs to 11 residues. CDR3 amino acids: CSARATNEQYF. The CDR3 bases are TGCAGCGCGCGGGCCACGAACGAGCAGTACTTC.

The chain combines TRBV7-9 with TRBJ2-3, with 10 bases matching TRBD2. The V segment lost 2 bases and the J segment 4 bases; nucleotides outside the gene matches: 3. The CDR3 loop spans 15 amino acids. The germline gives CDR1 SEHNR, CDR2 FQNEAQ (reference sequence). The CDR3 DNA reads TGTGCCAGCAGCTTAACTAGCGGGGCGCCAGATACGCAGTATTTT. Its protein is CASSLTSGAPDTQYF. Full variable domain (rest looked up from reference TRBV7-9 and TRBJ2-3): DTGVSQNPRHKITKRGQNVTFRCDPISEHNRLYWYRQTLGQGPEFLTYFQNEAQLEKSRLLSDRFSAERPKGSFSTLEIQRTEQGDSAMYLCASSLTSGAPDTQYFGPGTRLTVL.

The chain is built from TRBV7-2 and TRBJ2-5, with 9 bases lining up with TRBD2. Trimming took 4 bases from V and 4 from J; bases not matched to a gene: 4. The CDR3 runs to 14 residues. In germline, CDR1 is SGHTA, CDR2 FQGNSA. The DNA for the CDR3 is TGTGCCAGCAGCTACGGGACTAGCCGAGAGACCCAGTACTTC. As protein: CASSYGTSRETQYF. Supplemented by reference TRBV7-2 and TRBJ2-5, the full variable domain reads GAGVSQSPSNKVTEKGKDVELRCDPISGHTALYWYRQSLGQGLEFLIYFQGNSAPDKSGLPSDRFSAERTGGSVSTLTIQRTQQEDSAVYLCASSYGTSRETQYFGPGTRLLVL.

V and J are TRBV2 and TRBJ2-3; 9 nucleotides agree with TRBD2. J lost 2 bases, V lost 3 bases, and 9 bases had no gene match. Germline loops: CDR1 SNHLY, CDR2 FYNNEI. The CDR3 has 17 residues. The CDR3, as DNA: TGTGCCAGCAGTGAGACCTTGACGGGACTAGCCACAGATACGCAGTATTTT. The encoded protein is CASSETLTGLATDTQYF.

This sequence joins TRBV7-9 and TRBJ2-7; perhaps TRBD1 as D (5 bases). The CDR3 loop spans 12 amino acids. V was cut by 5 bases and J by 4 bases, with 9 bases left in between. Germline V gene sequence: CDR1 SEHNR, CDR2 FQNEAQ (reference sequence). CDR3 sequence: CASSTSGYEQYF. CDR3 sequence (DNA): TGTGCCAGCAGCACGTCAGGGTACGAGCAGTACTTC. The whole variable domain, remainder taken from reference TRBV7-9 and TRBJ2-7, is DTGVSQNPRHKITKRGQNVTFRCDPISEHNRLYWYRQTLGQGPEFLTYFQNEAQLEKSRLLSDRFSAERPKGSFSTLEIQRTEQGDSAMYLCASSTSGYEQYFGPGTRLTVT.